Below are 31 T cell receptor beta chains sequenced from a single sample in a study of blood T cell repertoires in COVID-19. Data came from immunoSEQ multiplex PCR; TCRdb stores just in-frame clones and leaves some out. The sample includes 280,000 or so clones, approximately 90% of them seen just once. The sample taken for sequencing was peripheral blood. Receptor source: a woman aged 55-70 years with acute or convalescent COVID-19.

The chain recombines TRBV5-6 with TRBJ2-7; possible D gene TRBD1, 5 bases. The CDR3 extends over 14 amino acids. Germline lookup yields CDR1 SGHDT and CDR2 YYEEEE. Deletions cut 4 bases from V and 3 bases from J, with 14 bases between. Written as DNA, the CDR3 is TGTGCCAGCAGCCCAGGGAACATTTTCTACGAGCAGTACTTC. Translated: CASSPGNIFYEQYF.

This clone was observed once. The rearrangement links TRBV19 to TRBJ1-2, with a possible D match to TRBD1 (5 bases). The CDR3 has 16 residues. Trimming left V 5 bases short and J 4 bases short, with 20 bases between. CDR1 LNHDA and CDR2 SQIVND come from the germline V gene (reference sequence). The CDR3 loop is CASSPPGRVNPYGYTF. CDR3 DNA: TGTGCCAGTAGTCCCCCAGGCAGGGTAAATCCCTATGGCTACACCTTC.

V and J are TRBV6-5 and TRBJ1-6; 8 positions match TRBD1. The CDR3 sequence is 15 residues long. Germline CDR1 is MNHEY and CDR2 is SVGAGI. The V segment lost 5 bases and the J segment 6 bases; nucleotides outside the gene matches: 6. The CDR3 spells CASSTDRGRNSPLHF. The CDR3 region has the DNA TGTGCCAGCAGTACCGACAGGGGCCGTAATTCACCCCTCCACTTT.

This chain joins TRBV6-5 and TRBJ1-1; weak D call: TRBD1 (5 bases). The CDR3 extends over 12 amino acids. Germline V lookup: CDR1 MNHEY, CDR2 SVGAGI. The V end lost 6 bases, the J end lost 6 bases, and 11 bases lay between the germline ends. The CDR3 sequence: CASRKSRAEAFF. The CDR3 DNA follows: TGTGCCAGCAGAAAAAGCAGGGCTGAAGCTTTCTTT.

This chain joins TRBV4-1 and TRBJ1-5; the D is unclear. CDR1 and CDR2 (germline): MGHRA, YSYEKL. Trimming left V 7 bases short and J 5 bases short, with 15 bases between. The CDR3 consists of 14 residues. The CDR3 sequence is CASTSREGYQPQHF. CDR3 in DNA: TGCGCCAGCACCTCCCGGGAGGGTTATCAGCCCCAGCATTTT.

This clone occurred a few times. The rearrangement uses TRBV18 and TRBJ2-2, with TRBD1 matching over 7 bases. CDR1 KGHSH and CDR2 LQKENI come from the germline V gene. The CDR3 has 16 amino acids. V gave up 4 bases and J gave up 2 bases; unmatched junction bases: 7. The CDR3 spells CASSQDRVGNTGELFF. The DNA of the CDR3 is TGTGCCAGCTCACAAGACAGGGTCGGCAACACCGGGGAGCTGTTTTTT.

This chain joins TRBV6-6 and TRBJ1-2, with 8 bases lining up with TRBD1. The germline CDR1 and CDR2 sequences are MNHNY and SVGAGI (reference sequence). V was pared by 3 bases and J by 3 bases, with 9 bases of the junction left unmatched. The length of the CDR3 is 16 residues. The CDR3 protein is CASSYNPGQGDYGYTF. CDR3 DNA: TGTGCCAGCAGTTATAATCCCGGACAGGGTGACTATGGCTACACCTTC.

This rearrangement joins TRBV27 to TRBJ2-7; possible D gene TRBD2, 6 bases. Trimming took off 7 bases at V and 6 bases at J, with 13 bases between the two ends. In germline, CDR1 is MNHEY, CDR2 SMNVEV (reference sequence). The CDR3 is made up of 12 amino acids. CDR3 protein: CASTKGRGEQYF. CDR3 DNA: TGTGCCAGCACCAAGGGGCGGGGCGAGCAGTACTTC.

J is TRBJ1-5 and V is TRBV19; D call uncertain. Germline CDR1 and CDR2: LNHDA and SQIVND (reference sequence). This CDR3 contains 12 residues. V was trimmed by 3 bases and J by 4 bases, leaving 4 bases between them. In DNA form, the CDR3 reads TGTGCCAGTAGTATGTTAAATCAGCCCCAGCATTTT. This encodes CASSMLNQPQHF.

The DNA for the CDR3 is TGTGCCAGCTCACCAGCGGGGCTCAATCAGCCCCAGCATTTT. Translated: CASSPAGLNQPQHF. This sequence joins TRBV18 and TRBJ1-5, with D possibly being TRBD1 (5 bases). V dropped 2 bases and J dropped 3 bases, with 8 bases sitting between them. The CDR3 has 14 amino acids. The V gene's germline CDR1 is KGHSH and CDR2 LQKENI.

The rearrangement links TRBV7-9 to TRBJ2-7, with 8 bases identical to TRBD1. The CDR3 loop spans 15 amino acids. CDR1 is SEHNR and CDR2 is FQNEAQ in the germline V gene (reference sequence). Trimming at V came to 5 bases and at J to 1 base, leaving 7 bases not matched to a gene. The CDR3 reads CASSQGQVLSYEQYF. The CDR3 bases are TGTGCCAGCAGCCAGGGACAGGTGTTATCCTACGAGCAGTACTTC.

The chain combines TRBV6-5 with TRBJ2-1; maybe TRBD2 (5 bases). This CDR3 is built from 15 residues. The ends were cut back, 2 bases at V and 0 bases at J, with 8 bases in the middle. CDR1 is MNHEY, CDR2 SVGAGI, per germline. Written as DNA, the CDR3 is TGTGCCAGCAGTTACGGACGGGGCTCCTACAATGAGCAGTTCTTC. It codes for CASSYGRGSYNEQFF.

Only a few counts were recorded for this clone. The chain recombines TRBV19 with TRBJ1-2; 7 bases fit TRBD1. Germline V CDR1 and CDR2: LNHDA, SQIVND (reference sequence). The V gene end was trimmed by 5 bases and the J gene end by 1 base; junction bases not matched to a gene: 10. This CDR3 region has 16 residues. CDR3 sequence (DNA): TGTGCCAGTAGTTACTTATCCGGGACAGTTAACTATGGCTACACCTTC. Its translation: CASSYLSGTVNYGYTF.

The chain has TRBV5-6 and TRBJ2-2; 7 bases line up with TRBD1. The CDR3 runs 16 residues. Trimming removed 3 bases from V and 2 bases from J; junction bases left unmatched: 7. CDR1 and CDR2 from the germline V gene are SGHDT and YYEEEE. The CDR3 loop is CASSWDRLTNTGELFF. CDR3 in DNA: TGTGCCAGCAGCTGGGACAGACTAACTAACACCGGGGAGCTGTTTTTT.

This chain joins TRBV27 and TRBJ1-4, with TRBD1 matching 7 bases. Germline V gene sequence: CDR1 MNHEY, CDR2 SMNVEV (reference sequence). The V segment lost 5 bases and the J segment 8 bases; nucleotides outside the gene matches: 14. This CDR3 spans 16 amino acids. CDR3 DNA sequence: TGTGCCAGCAGTCCAGGGACAGTAGTTCGATCAGAAAAACTGTTTTTT. Its translation is CASSPGTVVRSEKLFF.

This clone occurred once. J is TRBJ2-1 and V is TRBV19; TRBD2 agrees at 8 bases. Germline V gives CDR1 LNHDA, CDR2 SQIVND (reference sequence). The CDR3 length is 15 residues. Trimming cost V 8 bases and J 4 bases; bases outside gene matches: 10. Written as DNA, the CDR3 is TGTGCCAGTTCCGGAAAACTAGCGGAATACAATGAGCAGTTCTTC. Amino acid sequence: CASSGKLAEYNEQFF.

The sample holds a few counts of this clone. This chain joins TRBV7-2 and TRBJ1-3; no clear D gene. Per germline, CDR1 SGHTA and CDR2 FQGNSA. V lost 1 base, J lost 2 bases, and 15 bases lay in between. The CDR3 runs 17 residues. The CDR3 sequence is CASSLVTLGTTGNTIYF. For the CDR3, the DNA is TGTGCCAGCAGCTTAGTGACTCTTGGAACAACTGGAAACACCATATATTTT.

V and J are TRBV7-6 and TRBJ2-6, with 8 nucleotides matching TRBD1. V lost 4 bases and J lost 8; bases outside the gene matches: 7. This CDR3 spans 15 amino acids. Germline-derived CDR1 and CDR2 are SGHVS and FNYEAQ. The CDR3 is CASSSRTGTTNVLTF. DNA of the CDR3: TGTGCCAGCAGCTCTAGGACAGGGACGACCAACGTCCTGACTTTC.

This sequence joins TRBV7-2 and TRBJ1-2, with unresolved D. CDR1 and CDR2 (germline): SGHTA, FQGNSA. V was trimmed by 0 bases and J by 4 bases, leaving 12 bases between them. The CDR3 has 15 amino acids. The CDR3 region is CASSLARRSSYGYTF. In DNA form, the CDR3 reads TGTGCCAGCAGCTTAGCGCGGAGGTCTAGCTATGGCTACACCTTC.

This chain connects TRBV3-1 (or the pseudogene TRBV3-2) to TRBJ1-5; 9 bases are shared with TRBD1. J lost 5 bases, V lost 4 bases, and 6 bases had no gene match. The CDR3 runs to 15 residues. Germline CDR1 and CDR2: LGHDT and YNNKEL (reference sequence). CDR3 region: CASSPGQGLDQPQHF. The CDR3 nucleotides read TGTGCCAGCAGCCCGGGACAGGGCTTAGATCAGCCCCAGCATTTT.

The chain employs TRBV19 and TRBJ1-5; D is unresolved. Germline V gene sequence: CDR1 LNHDA, CDR2 SQIVND (reference sequence). The CDR3 is 15 amino acids. Deletions cut 7 bases from V and 5 bases from J, with 18 bases between. The CDR3 reads CASTLAGLGDQPQHF. The CDR3, as DNA: TGTGCCAGTACTCTCGCGGGGTTGGGCGATCAGCCCCAGCATTTT.

J is TRBJ1-5 and V is TRBV27; 8 bases align to TRBD1. CDR3 length: 16 amino acids. In germline, CDR1 is MNHEY, CDR2 SMNVEV (reference sequence). J was trimmed by 2 bases and V by 0 bases; bases with no gene match: 3. The CDR3 loop reads CASSLSETGGNQPQHF. The CDR3 DNA follows: TGTGCCAGCAGTTTATCGGAGACAGGGGGCAATCAGCCCCAGCATTTT.

This clone has just one count. The gene calls are TRBV5-4 and TRBJ2-7; D may be TRBD1 (5 bases). V was clipped by 0 bases and J by 7 bases, with 14 bases between them. Germline values: CDR1 SGHNT, CDR2 YYREEE (reference sequence). The CDR3 is 14 amino acids. As DNA, the CDR3 is TGTGCCAGCAGCTTGGGGCAGGGCCCTAAAGAGCAGTACTTC. It encodes CASSLGQGPKEQYF.

The chain uses TRBV14 and TRBJ1-2; tentative D call: TRBD1 (6 bases). The CDR3 sequence is 16 residues long. Trimming took 2 bases from V and 0 from J, leaving 13 bases between them. Germline-derived CDR1 and CDR2 are SGHDN and FVKESK. This CDR3 is CASSQRRDKANYGYTF. The CDR3 DNA reads as TGTGCCAGCAGCCAACGCCGGGACAAAGCTAACTATGGCTACACCTTC.

The genes are TRBV7-9 and TRBJ2-1; tentative D call: TRBD2 (7 bases). This CDR3 is built from 15 residues. Per germline, CDR1 SEHNR and CDR2 FQNEAQ (reference sequence). The V gene lost 1 base and the J gene lost 12 bases, with 19 bases spanning the gap. CDR3 in amino acids: CASSLGGGGPFRQFF. Here the CDR3 DNA reads TGTGCCAGCAGCTTAGGAGGGGGAGGGCCTTTTCGGCAGTTCTTC.

This chain uses TRBV7-9 with TRBJ1-1, with TRBD1 identical over 7 bases. Germline V gene data show CDR1 as SEHNR and CDR2 as FQNEAQ (reference sequence). Trimming cost V 1 base and J 5 bases; bases outside gene matches: 7. This CDR3 has 15 amino acids. As DNA, the CDR3 is TGTGCCAGCAGCTTAGGACAGGGAGGAAGGACTGAAGCTTTCTTT. This translates into CASSLGQGGRTEAFF.

This clone appeared a single time. The chain uses TRBV7-9 and TRBJ2-6; D is possibly TRBD2 (6 bases). The CDR3 consists of 18 residues. V was trimmed by 6 bases and J by 0 bases, leaving 18 bases between them. Germline values: CDR1 SEHNR, CDR2 FQNEAQ (reference sequence). CDR3 amino acids: CASRAPEGRGSGANVLTF. CDR3 in DNA: TGTGCCAGCAGAGCCCCGGAGGGACGGGGCTCTGGGGCCAACGTCCTGACTTTC.

The chain joins TRBV27 to TRBJ2-1; the D gene is possibly TRBD1 (5 bases). V dropped 6 bases and J dropped 2 bases, with 14 bases sitting between them. This CDR3 region has 15 residues. The germline gives CDR1 MNHEY, CDR2 SMNVEV (reference sequence). DNA of the CDR3: TGTGCCAGCAGCCCTCTCCGGACAACCTACAATGAGCAGTTCTTC. Its protein product is CASSPLRTTYNEQFF.

This clone was counted only a few times. The chain combines TRBV5-4 with TRBJ2-1; D is possibly TRBD1 (5 bases). V was cut by 1 base and J by 7 bases, with 12 bases left in between. CDR1 SGHNT and CDR2 YYREEE come from the germline V gene (reference sequence). The CDR3 spans 14 residues. Here the CDR3 reads CASSLWQGGNEQFF. The DNA for the CDR3 is TGTGCCAGCAGCTTGTGGCAGGGTGGGAATGAGCAGTTCTTC.

The chain links TRBV5-1 to TRBJ2-3; no definite D call. V lost 2 bases to trimming and J lost 2 bases, with 9 bases between them. The germline CDR1 and CDR2 sequences are SGHRS and YFSETQ. The CDR3 covers 14 residues. Here the CDR3 DNA reads TGCGCCAGCAGCTTCGAGAGTGTCACAGATACGCAGTATTTT. Its protein product is CASSFESVTDTQYF.

This clone was seen once. This rearrangement joins TRBV5-1 to TRBJ1-2; D is possibly TRBD1 (6 bases). V dropped 1 base and J dropped 7 bases, with 14 bases sitting between them. CDR3 length equals 14 residues. CDR1 and CDR2 from the germline V gene are SGHRS and YFSETQ. CDR3 residues: CASSLSGGARGYTF. DNA of the CDR3: TGCGCCAGCAGCTTGTCGGGGGGGGCGCGTGGCTACACCTTC.